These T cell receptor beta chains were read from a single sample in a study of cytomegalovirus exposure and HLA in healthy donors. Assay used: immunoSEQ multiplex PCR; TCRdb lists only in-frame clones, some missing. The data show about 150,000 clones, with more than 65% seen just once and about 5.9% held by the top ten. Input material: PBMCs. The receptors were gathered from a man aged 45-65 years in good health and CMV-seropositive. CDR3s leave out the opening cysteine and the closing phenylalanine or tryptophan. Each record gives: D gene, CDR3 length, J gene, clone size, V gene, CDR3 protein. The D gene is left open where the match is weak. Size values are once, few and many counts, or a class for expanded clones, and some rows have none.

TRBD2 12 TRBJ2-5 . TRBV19 ASRAIAGEETQY
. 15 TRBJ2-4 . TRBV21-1 ASSKVDNRLVKNIQY
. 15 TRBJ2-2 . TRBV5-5 ASSLKSESRNTGELF
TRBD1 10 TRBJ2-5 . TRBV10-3 ATKTGLETQY
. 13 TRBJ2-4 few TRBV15 ATSETEKAKNIQY
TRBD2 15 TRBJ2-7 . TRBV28 ASSFGTSGRARGEQY
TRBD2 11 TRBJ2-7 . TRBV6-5 ASKREVVAEQY
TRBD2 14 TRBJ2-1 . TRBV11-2 ASSFYSGRMRNEQF
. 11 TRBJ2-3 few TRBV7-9 ASNHRSTDTQY
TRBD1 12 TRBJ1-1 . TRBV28 ASSPDRERDEAF
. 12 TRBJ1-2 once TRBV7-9 ASSLKQANYGYT
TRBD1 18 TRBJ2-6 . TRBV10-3 AISAGTGNTIISGANVLT
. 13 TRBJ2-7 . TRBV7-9 ASSTAGTQPYEQY
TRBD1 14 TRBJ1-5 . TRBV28 ASSLWGQGGNQPQH
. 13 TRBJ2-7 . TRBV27 ASSFGPGRVHEQY
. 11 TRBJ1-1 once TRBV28 ASSLGRAPEAF
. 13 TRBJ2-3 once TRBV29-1 SLSGGGKSTDTQY
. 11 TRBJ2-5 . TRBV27 ASSFKRGETQY
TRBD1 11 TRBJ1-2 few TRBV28 ASSSGQGGGYT
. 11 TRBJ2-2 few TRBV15 ATSRDRAGELF
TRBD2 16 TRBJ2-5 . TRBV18 ASSPGLGVGKTQETQY
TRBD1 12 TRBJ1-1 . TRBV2 TSSGEQGYTEAF
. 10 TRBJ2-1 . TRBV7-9 ASTDWGGAQF
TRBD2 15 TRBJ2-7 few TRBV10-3 AISESFGLAGEGNQY
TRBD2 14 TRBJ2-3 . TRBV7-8 ASSGTSGRATDTQY
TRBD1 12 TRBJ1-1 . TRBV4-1 ASSHIGQAVEAF
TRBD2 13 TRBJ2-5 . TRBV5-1 ASSPGLAGQETQY
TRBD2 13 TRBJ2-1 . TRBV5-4 ASSFPGLGSHEQF
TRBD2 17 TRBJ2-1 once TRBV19 ASSISVRGGARPYNEQF
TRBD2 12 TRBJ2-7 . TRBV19 ASSLKRESYEQY
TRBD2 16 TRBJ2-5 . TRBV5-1 ASSLDPRESGGQETQY
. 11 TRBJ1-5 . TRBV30 AWSRGNNQPQH
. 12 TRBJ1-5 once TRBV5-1 ASSLGRGGQPQH
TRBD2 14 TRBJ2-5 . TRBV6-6 ASSYSVLAGEETQY
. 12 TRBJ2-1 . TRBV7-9 SSEKGGSYNEQF
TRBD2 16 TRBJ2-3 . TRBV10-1 ASTPEVGSGRSADTQY
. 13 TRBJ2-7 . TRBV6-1 ASSEFFRTEYEQY
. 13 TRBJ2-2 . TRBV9 ASSVTVPNTGELF
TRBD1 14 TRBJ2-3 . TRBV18 ASSPQGRGNTDTQY
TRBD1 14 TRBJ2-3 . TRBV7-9 ASSPARDREQGTQY
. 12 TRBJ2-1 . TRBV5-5 ASSVSGSYNEQF
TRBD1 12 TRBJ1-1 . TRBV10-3 AIRPRQGNTEAF
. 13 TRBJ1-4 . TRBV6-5 ASSRVGGGDEKLF
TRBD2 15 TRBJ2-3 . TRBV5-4 ASSLGSSGRNSDTQY
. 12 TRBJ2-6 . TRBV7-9 ASSFSSGANVLT